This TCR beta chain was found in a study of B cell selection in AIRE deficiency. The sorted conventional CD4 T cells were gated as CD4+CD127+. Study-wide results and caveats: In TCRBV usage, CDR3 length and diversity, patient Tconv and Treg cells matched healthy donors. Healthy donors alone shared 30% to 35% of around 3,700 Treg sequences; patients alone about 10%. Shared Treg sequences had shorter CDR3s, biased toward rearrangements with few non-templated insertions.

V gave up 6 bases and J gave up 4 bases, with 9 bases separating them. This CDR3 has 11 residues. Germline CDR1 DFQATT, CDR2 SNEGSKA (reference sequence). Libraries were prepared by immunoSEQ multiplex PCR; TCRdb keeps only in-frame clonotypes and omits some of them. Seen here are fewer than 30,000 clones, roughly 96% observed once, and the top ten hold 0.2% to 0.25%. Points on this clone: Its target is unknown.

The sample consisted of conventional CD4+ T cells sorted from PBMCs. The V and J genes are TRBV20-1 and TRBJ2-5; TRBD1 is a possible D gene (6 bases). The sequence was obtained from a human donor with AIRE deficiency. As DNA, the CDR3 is TGCAGTGCCAGGGGTGCAGAGACCCAGTACTTC. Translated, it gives CSARGAETQYF.